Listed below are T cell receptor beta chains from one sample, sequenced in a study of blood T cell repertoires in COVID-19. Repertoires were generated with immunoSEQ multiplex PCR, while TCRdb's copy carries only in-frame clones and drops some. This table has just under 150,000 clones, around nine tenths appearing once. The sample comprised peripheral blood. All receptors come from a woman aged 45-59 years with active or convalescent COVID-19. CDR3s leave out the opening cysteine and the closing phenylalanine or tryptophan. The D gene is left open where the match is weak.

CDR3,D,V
ASSQEGSGRYYEQY,TRBD2,TRBV4-3
ASSASGNTGELF,NA,TRBV7-2
ASSRGNEQY,TRBD1,TRBV12-3/TRBV12-4
ASSFWTATNEKLF,NA,TRBV5-6
ASSLTFPIAEAF,NA,TRBV27
AITLRDAGYGYT,NA,TRBV2
AWSTGLNEKLF,NA,TRBV30
ATSRELGQGRNNEQF,TRBD1,TRBV15
ASSNRQGMSEKLF,TRBD1,TRBV11-2
ASSYQAGGQETQY,TRBD2,TRBV6-2/TRBV6-3
ASSLDFNQPQH,NA,TRBV7-2
ASRSGGRPGELF,NA,TRBV6-5
ASTHHDREGIAF,TRBD1,TRBV3-1/TRBV3-2
ASMPSGYTEAF,NA,TRBV19
ASSFTGLAPEETQY,TRBD2,TRBV7-9
SASNQGQTEAF,NA,TRBV20-1
ASSPRAGGVPTATYNEQF,TRBD2,TRBV7-3
ASSARHGPGEKLF,NA,TRBV25-1
ASSPNNRVGNEQF,NA,TRBV4-1
ASSLAEGVKDYT,NA,TRBV7-8
ASSQRTDSNYGYT,NA,TRBV4-3
ASSLTGVPYEQY,TRBD1,TRBV27
ASSPLRPRLAGIGGYNEQF,TRBD2,TRBV4-1
ASSHFTGNGDQPQH,NA,TRBV4-1
ASSQEEKEGYSPLH,NA,TRBV4-1
ASSYTSGGPYEQY,TRBD2,TRBV6-5
ASSLGLAGGPVTDTQY,TRBD2,TRBV7-9
ASSLAQSSSGNTIY,NA,TRBV7-2
ASSAGQGRTEAF,TRBD1,TRBV13
ASLRTGSGNTIY,TRBD1,TRBV30
ASSPSAGEIRYGYT,NA,TRBV28
ASSRDRGTREQY,TRBD1,TRBV7-2
SVEDQWGHSQETQY,NA,TRBV29-1
ASSSRLAGVSYEQY,TRBD2,TRBV6-2/TRBV6-3
ASSLLAGVGETQY,TRBD2,TRBV5-4
ASSQGLVSFAPGEQF,NA,TRBV4-3
ASSLEQGNTEAF,NA,TRBV5-4
ASSQLQANTEAF,NA,TRBV3-1/TRBV3-2
ASSMTGGAGGYT,TRBD1,TRBV28
ASSLWAGERSGYT,NA,TRBV27
ASSLELAGVNEQF,TRBD2,TRBV5-1
ASSLEGGRATDTQY,NA,TRBV11-1
ASSPTSSYEQY,NA,TRBV18
ASSRYTGGNTEAF,TRBD1,TRBV7-2
ASSPGQASPYGYT,TRBD1,TRBV5-1
ASSSLDRNYGYT,TRBD1,TRBV11-2
AWRPFGLSPGLYEQY,NA,TRBV30
ASSPRQGGNTEAF,TRBD1,TRBV19
ASSLSYRATGELF,NA,TRBV5-8
ASSANTGVGEQY,TRBD1,TRBV5-1
ASSYGQGTGNTIY,NA,TRBV6-5
ASSATTGIVNNEQF,NA,TRBV19
ASRLTGEDNQPQH,TRBD1,TRBV6-5
ASSSTGGRNTIY,TRBD1,TRBV6-6
AWSRTGGYYSGNTIY,TRBD1,TRBV30
AWSKYGQANTGELF,TRBD1,TRBV30
ASSQGPGNEQF,NA,TRBV4-2